Listed below are T cell receptor beta chains from one sample, sequenced in a study of T cell responses to AZD1222 COVID-19 vaccine. Libraries were prepared by immunoSEQ multiplex PCR; TCRdb keeps only in-frame clonotypes and omits some of them. The top ten hold 4% to 6% of the sample, which has more than 85,000 clones, around 87% seen once. The source was peripheral blood, collected on day 0 of AZD1222 vaccination. These receptors all stem from an adult in good health. CDR3s leave out the opening cysteine and the closing phenylalanine or tryptophan. The D gene is left open where the match is weak.

TRBV7-9	TRBJ1-1	-	ASSLGWGRGTEAF
TRBV6-6	TRBJ2-7	-	ASTEGGQFYEQY
TRBV28	TRBJ1-5	TRBD1	ASSSGTGFRNQPQH
TRBV19	TRBJ1-4	-	ASSIRSATNEKLF
TRBV5-4	TRBJ2-1	TRBD2	ASSFPGAGGSPF
TRBV2	TRBJ2-2	-	ASSNLLGTGELF
TRBV19	TRBJ2-1	-	ASKVALPYNEQF
TRBV7-3	TRBJ2-1	TRBD2	ASSASGGAYYNEQF
TRBV6-5	TRBJ2-7	TRBD2	ASSYSGGRSSYEQY
TRBV29-1	TRBJ1-2	TRBD1	SGVQGDYGYT
TRBV4-1	TRBJ2-7	TRBD2	ASSQVVTSGTYEQY
TRBV5-4	TRBJ2-1	TRBD2	ASSLGLAANNEQF
TRBV6-6	TRBJ2-1	-	ASSYLANYNEQF
TRBV11-3	TRBJ2-2	-	ASSPDGNTGELF
TRBV5-3	TRBJ1-2	TRBD1	ARADRGLYGYT
TRBV29-1	TRBJ1-2	-	SVRGLLHYGYT
TRBV4-3	TRBJ1-6	-	ASSQDGDPPLH
TRBV19	TRBJ2-7	-	ASSAQWENEQY
TRBV7-9	TRBJ1-5	-	ASSSGRDQPQH
TRBV2	TRBJ2-7	-	ASRRDPSSYEQY
TRBV10-3	TRBJ1-1	TRBD1	AISIKGAGTEAF
TRBV2	TRBJ1-1	TRBD1	ASSDLTGAGAF
TRBV6-5	TRBJ2-7	TRBD1	ASDRGYEQY
TRBV5-1	TRBJ2-1	-	ASSPGTVTYNEQF
TRBV19	TRBJ1-2	-	ASEGVGGYT
TRBV6-2/TRBV6-3	TRBJ1-5	-	ASSREPGLRNQPQH
TRBV19	TRBJ2-1	TRBD2	ASSETSVSYNEQF
TRBV5-1	TRBJ1-1	-	ASNQGLLNTEAF
TRBV5-1	TRBJ2-7	TRBD2	ASSLASGAYEQY
TRBV9	TRBJ2-3	-	ASSVAEHSTDTQY
TRBV28	TRBJ2-3	-	ASSLGWSTDTQY
TRBV14	TRBJ2-1	-	ASSRGWEQF